The 22 T cell receptor beta chains below all came from one sample that was sequenced in a study of radiation and T cells in renal cell carcinoma. Measured with immunoSEQ multiplex PCR; TCRdb has only the in-frame clones, and not every one. The top ten clones hold 5.5% to 7% of a sample with around 78,000 clones, roughly nine tenths of them seen once. Time point noted: blood 4 weeks post-SBRT, at nephrectomy. Stated treatment: 15 Gy SBRT to primary tumor, nephrectomy 4 weeks later. The sequences come from blood, collected from a patient whose treatment included radiotherapy and nephrectomy. The source is a woman aged 70-85 years with renal cell carcinoma.

In this sample, this clone turned up once. The chain recombines TRBV7-6 with TRBJ2-7, with unresolved D. The V end lost 4 bases, the J end lost 1 base, and 8 bases lay between the germline ends. The CDR3 runs to 13 residues. The germline V gene has CDR1 SGHVS and CDR2 FNYEAQ. CDR3 sequence: CASSSRSSYEQYF. DNA of the CDR3: TGTGCCAGCAGCTCTCGGTCTTCCTACGAGCAGTACTTC. The whole variable domain, filled in from reference TRBV7-6 and TRBJ2-7, reads GAGVSQSPRYKVTKRGQDVALRCDPISGHVSLYWYRQALGQGPEFLTYFNYEAQQDKSGLPNDRFSAERPEGSISTLTIQRTEQRDSAMYRCASSSRSSYEQYFGPGTRLTVT.

The V call is TRBV19, the J call TRBJ2-2, with D possibly being TRBD1 (7 bases). Per germline, CDR1 LNHDA and CDR2 SQIVND (reference sequence). CDR3 size: 17 residues. V shed 5 bases and J shed 6 bases, with 22 bases lying between them. CDR3 DNA: TGTGCCAGTAGTCCCTTGGTCCCGGGACAGCGGGCCGGGGAGCTGTTTTTT. It codes for CASSPLVPGQRAGELFF.

This clone was observed a handful of times. The V gene is TRBV7-8, the J gene TRBJ2-1; D might be TRBD1 or TRBD2, each matching 6 bases. CDR3 length equals 18 residues. Germline CDR1 SGHVS, CDR2 FQNEAQ. Trimming pared 3 bases from V and 5 bases from J, leaving 23 bases between. CDR3 in amino acids: CASSFGFLGGARDNEQFF. In DNA, the CDR3 is TGTGCCAGCAGCTTCGGGTTTTTGGGGGGCGCCCGAGACAATGAGCAGTTCTTC. Complete variable domain (other parts from reference TRBV7-8 and TRBJ2-1): GAGVSQSPRYKVAKRGQDVALRCDPISGHVSLFWYQQALGQGPEFLTYFQNEAQLDKSGLPSDRFFAERPEGSVSTLKIQRTQQEDSAVYLCASSFGFLGGARDNEQFFGPGTRLTVL.

V gene TRBV4-2 combines with J gene TRBJ2-3, with TRBD2 identical over 13 bases. The V gene's germline CDR1 is LGHNA and CDR2 YNFKEQ. V was pared by 0 bases and J by 6 bases, with 6 bases of the junction left unmatched. The CDR3 covers 17 residues. CDR3 sequence: CASSQEKLAGGPDTQYF. CDR3 nucleotides: TGTGCCAGCAGCCAAGAAAAACTAGCGGGGGGGCCGGATACGCAGTATTTT.

The genes are TRBV30 and TRBJ1-3; unclear D gene. With 2 bases removed from V and 3 bases from J, the gap between germline ends came to 2 bases. Germline values: CDR1 GTSNPN, CDR2 SVGIG (reference sequence). The CDR3 is 11 amino acids. In nucleotides, the CDR3 is TGTGCCTGGAGTTTTGGAAACACCATATATTTT. The encoded protein is CAWSFGNTIYF.

The genes are TRBV4-2 and TRBJ2-7, with 8 bases matching TRBD2. The CDR3 extends over 16 amino acids. The germline gives CDR1 LGHNA, CDR2 YNFKEQ. V trimming: 2 bases; J trimming: 7 bases; junction bases outside the gene matches: 13. This chain's CDR3 is CASSQSLGPGGGEQYF. In DNA form, the CDR3 reads TGTGCCAGCAGCCAATCCCTGGGCCCCGGGGGGGGAGAGCAGTACTTC.

This chain connects TRBV19 to TRBJ1-5; no firm D call. V was shortened by 3 bases and J by 5 bases, with 11 bases between the two germline ends. CDR3 size: 14 residues. Looked up from germline, CDR1 is LNHDA and CDR2 is SQIVND (reference sequence). CDR3 region: CASSISDGYQPQHF. The DNA for the CDR3 is TGTGCCAGTAGTATTTCCGACGGGTATCAGCCCCAGCATTTT. Based on the CDR3 plus reference TRBV19 and TRBJ1-5, the full variable domain is DGGITQSPKYLFRKEGQNVTLSCEQNLNHDAMYWYRQDPGQGLRLIYYSQIVNDFQKGDIAEGYSVSREKKESFPLTVTSAQKNPTAFYLCASSISDGYQPQHFGDGTRLSIL.

This sequence joins TRBV5-5 and TRBJ2-3, with a possible D match to TRBD2 (6 bases). V was shortened by 9 bases and J by 1 base, with 15 bases between the two germline ends. CDR1 and CDR2 (germline): SGHKS, YYEKEE (reference sequence). The CDR3 is 14 residues long. The DNA of the CDR3 is TGTGCCAATCAAAGGGACTTTCGCACAGATACGCAGTATTTT. Its translation is CANQRDFRTDTQYF. Full variable domain (missing parts from reference TRBV5-5 and TRBJ2-3): DAGVTQSPTHLIKTRGQQVTLRCSPISGHKSVSWYQQVLGQGPQFIFQYYEKEERGRGNFPDRFSARQFPNYSSELNVNALLLGDSALYLCANQRDFRTDTQYFGPGTRLTVL.

J is TRBJ2-3 and V is TRBV9, with D unresolved. Germline lookup yields CDR1 SGDLS and CDR2 YYNGEE. Trimming stripped 3 bases from V and 2 bases from J, with 4 bases between. The CDR3 has 12 amino acids. CDR3 amino acids: CASSEATDTQYF. CDR3 DNA sequence: TGTGCCAGCAGCGAAGCCACAGATACGCAGTATTTT.

This chain uses TRBV19 with TRBJ2-1; 11 nucleotides align to TRBD2. Looked up from germline, CDR1 is LNHDA and CDR2 is SQIVND (reference sequence). The junction had 10 bases not matched to a gene; V was cut back by 5 bases and J by 10 bases. CDR3 length: 15 amino acids. This chain's CDR3 is CASSLMTSGETEQFF. CDR3 sequence (DNA): TGTGCCAGTAGTCTTATGACTAGCGGGGAGACCGAGCAGTTCTTC.

The rearrangement links TRBV30 to TRBJ1-5; D not certain. Germline CDR1 GTSNPN, CDR2 SVGIG (reference sequence). The V gene lost 0 bases and the J gene lost 6 bases, with 6 bases spanning the gap. The CDR3 contains 12 residues. Here the CDR3 DNA reads TGTGCCTGGAGTGTACACGGTCAGCCCCAGCATTTT. This translates into CAWSVHGQPQHF.

The rearrangement uses TRBV9 and TRBJ2-1; D remains ambiguous. The V gene's germline CDR1 is SGDLS and CDR2 YYNGEE. The CDR3 loop spans 14 amino acids. V was shortened by 0 bases and J by 0 bases, with 4 bases between the two germline ends. CDR3 nucleotide sequence: TGTGCCAGCAGCGTAGCGGGCTCCTACAATGAGCAGTTCTTC. This gives the protein CASSVAGSYNEQFF.

V is TRBV9 and J is TRBJ2-3; D call uncertain. The CDR3 is 15 amino acids. Trimming left V 2 bases short and J 6 bases short, with 16 bases between. Germline CDR1 SGDLS, CDR2 YYNGEE. CDR3 in amino acids: CASSVSWTAGDTQYF. In DNA form, the CDR3 reads TGTGCCAGCAGCGTCTCTTGGACCGCCGGGGATACGCAGTATTTT.

The chain couples TRBV30 to TRBJ2-1; D uncertain. Germline CDR1 is GTSNPN and CDR2 is SVGIG (reference sequence). V lost 1 base to trimming and J lost 5 bases, with 9 bases between them. This CDR3 has 13 amino acids. DNA for the CDR3: TGTGCCTGGAGTGGGACGTTGGACAATGAGCAGTTCTTC. It codes for CAWSGTLDNEQFF.

This clone was recorded once. The J gene is TRBJ1-1, the V gene TRBV25-1; D is undetermined. The germline V gene has CDR1 MGHDK and CDR2 SYGVNS. The CDR3 sequence is 11 residues long. V lost 6 bases and J lost 3, with 5 bases in between. The CDR3 coding sequence is TGTGCCAGCAGCCCCGACACTGAAGCTTTCTTT. Residues: CASSPDTEAFF.

About this clone itself: The junction differs from germline at one of its ends, possibly a read error. This sequence joins TRBV9 and TRBJ2-3; TRBD2 aligns across 15 bases. This CDR3 spans 18 amino acids. Per germline, CDR1 SGDLS and CDR2 YYNGEE. The DNA for the CDR3 is TGTGCCAGCGGCGTAGCTAGGACTAGCGGGGGGGCCACAGATACGCAGTATTTT. The encoded protein is CASGVARTSGGATDTQYF. The whole variable domain, filled in from reference TRBV9 and TRBJ2-3, reads DSGVTQTPKHLITATGQRVTLRCSPRSGDLSVYWYQQSLDQGLQFLIQYYNGEERAKGNILERFSAQQFPDLHSELNLSSLELGDSALYFCASGVARTSGGATDTQYFGPGTRLTVL.

The genes are TRBV7-9 and TRBJ1-1, with 8 positions matching TRBD1. V lost 5 bases and J lost 0; bases outside the gene matches: 5. Germline V gene sequence: CDR1 SEHNR, CDR2 FQNEAQ (reference sequence). The CDR3 has 15 residues. The DNA of the CDR3 is TGTGCCAGCAGCCCGACGACAGGGGTGAACACTGAAGCTTTCTTT. It codes for CASSPTTGVNTEAFF.

This sequence joins TRBV5-4 and TRBJ1-3, with 8 bases aligning to TRBD1. Germline V CDR1 and CDR2: SGHNT, YYREEE (reference sequence). V lost 2 bases, J lost 4 bases, and 8 bases stayed unmatched. The CDR3 loop spans 16 amino acids. The CDR3 DNA reads as TGTGCCAGCAGCTTACCCTCGACAGGGGTCGGAAACACCATATATTTT. It specifies CASSLPSTGVGNTIYF.

V gene TRBV29-1 combines with J gene TRBJ1-2; unclear D gene. CDR1 is SQVTM, CDR2 ANQGSEA, per germline. Between the trimmed V and J ends, which lost 1 base and 4 bases, there was a span of 10 bases. This CDR3 is built from 13 residues. CDR3 sequence: CSVEAPGFYGYTF. The CDR3 DNA reads as TGCAGCGTTGAAGCCCCAGGCTTCTATGGCTACACCTTC.

This clone was counted only a few times. The genes are TRBV11-2 and TRBJ1-1; TRBD1 matches at 7 bases. Germline trimming cut 5 bases from V and 2 bases from J; bases unmatched to any gene: 5. Germline V gene lookup returns CDR1 SGHAT and CDR2 FQNNGV. The CDR3 is 14 residues long. DNA of the CDR3: TGTGCCAGCAGCATGTGGACAGGCAACACTGAAGCTTTCTTT. This codes for CASSMWTGNTEAFF.

The rearrangement links TRBV19 to TRBJ2-5; tentatively, D is TRBD1 (5 bases). The CDR3 is 12 amino acids. The germline gives CDR1 LNHDA, CDR2 SQIVND (reference sequence). The V and J ends lost 6 bases and 5 bases respectively, with 10 bases between them. The CDR3 coding sequence is TGTGCCAGTAGACAGGCTGGGGAGACCCAGTACTTC. It yields the protein CASRQAGETQYF.

This rearrangement joins TRBV7-2 to TRBJ1-1, with D unresolved. The CDR3 loop spans 14 amino acids. V dropped 6 bases and J dropped 0 bases, with 11 bases sitting between them. Germline values: CDR1 SGHTA, CDR2 FQGNSA. The CDR3 DNA reads TGTGCCAGCAGTCGTCACGGGGTGAACACTGAAGCTTTCTTT. Translation gives CASSRHGVNTEAFF.